The following is a TCR beta chain sequence with its context. Its antigen is currently not known. The input lacks base qualities; no much larger clone sits a single base away. The record originates from a study of cytomegalovirus exposure and HLA in healthy donors (dated by TCRdb to the late 2010s). Turning to the overall study: A later analysis indicated that the roughly 130 validation repertoires were generated on the platform also employed for the 650 to 850 repertoires of the first cohort. The study aimed to test whether cataloging public T cell receptors could reveal signatures of past pathogen exposure. A separate validation cohort of about 110 different subjects was used in addition to the approximately 670-subject first cohort. The study combined high-throughput TCR immunosequencing, statistical association of individual TCRs with disease status, and machine learning to predict cytomegalovirus infection status.

Germline trimming: 4 bases from V, 7 bases from J; junction bases outside gene matches: 6. As encoded in the germline V gene (reference sequence), CDR1 is MNHEY while CDR2 is SMNVEV. The cysteine opens and the phenylalanine closes a CDR3 of 14 amino acids. Just CDR3 DNA is preserved here, 42 bases in frame from base 1. Receptor amplification or capture employed the immunoSEQ multiplex PCR assay. In the original analysis: To diagnose cytomegalovirus status from the catalog of TCR beta chain sequences, a statistical classification framework was built. TCRdb stores this immuneACCESS table with in-frame sequences only. Part of the clones is absent; in the studies checked, under half of the shortfall reflects unresolved V genes, and no reason is known for the rest. The DNA gave D and trimming, while V, J and clone size come from that table. The sample includes roughly 220,000 clones, with 85% to 95% observed a single time. The top ten constitute approximately 1% of the sample.

The donors were included in the validation cohort of over a hundred subjects, a group kept apart from the roughly 670-subject first cohort. What the study reported, not specific to this receptor: Across donors, most TCR sequences were observed very rarely, whereas some public TCRs were present in many individuals. The study gave a list of about 160 TCR beta chains associated with cytomegalovirus. In vitro tests confirmed that a few of the cytomegalovirus-associated TCR beta chains recognize cytomegalovirus antigens. A later analysis found that TCRs clustered in the first cohort also tended to co-occur in the 95 to 150 validation repertoires, with just under 95% of cluster scores above 0. All 130 or so repertoires were used to score co-occurrence in the validation cohort in a later analysis, because that analysis had no HLA typing for the cohort. The authors suggested that the approach could potentially be generalized to other disease states and immunological phenotypes. The classifier was reported to diagnose cytomegalovirus status with high specificity and sensitivity in both the original and validation cohorts.

This clonotype originated in a woman aged 18-29 years in good health and CMV-seronegative. The source material was PBMCs. The sequence is built from TRBV27 and TRBJ2-4; 8 nucleotides in the junction match TRBD2. The nucleotide sequence is given as TGTGCCAGCAGTTCTCAGCGGGAGCTCAACATTCAGTACTTC. It translates as CASSSQRELNIQYF.